A selection of T cell receptor beta chains follows, all from one sample in a study of T cells after yellow fever vaccination. TCRdb ran MiXCR on the 5' RACE reads and lists one entry per CDR3 protein. The table shows 250,000 to 300,000 distinct CDR3 sequences, with around 10% occurring only once. The input for sequencing was CD4+ T cells sorted from PBMCs, taken 5 days after the yellow fever booster vaccination. Every receptor here comes from a man aged 18-30 years who received the YFV17D yellow fever vaccine. Each CDR3 is given with its conserved first and last residue. The D gene is left open where the match is weak. Size values are once, few and many counts, or a class for expanded clones, and some rows have none.

clone_size,j_call,v_call,d_call,cdr3_aa,cdr3_nt
many,TRBJ1-3,TRBV12-3/TRBV12-4,.,CASSSDLGNTIYF,TGTGCCAGCAGTTCTGACTTGGGAAACACCATATATTTT
.,TRBJ2-3,TRBV6-1,TRBD1,CASRTGLGDTDTQYF,TGTGCCAGCAGGACAGGGTTGGGGGACACAGATACGCAGTATTTT
few,TRBJ1-5,TRBV6-2/TRBV6-3,.,CASSFLFQPQHF,TGTGCCAGCAGTTTCTTATTTCAGCCCCAGCATTTT
few,TRBJ1-5,TRBV6-6,TRBD1,CASSYVGTGVLAGNQPQHF,TGTGCCAGCAGTTACGTTGGGACAGGGGTACTAGCTGGCAATCAGCCCCAGCATTTT
few,TRBJ2-5,TRBV6-5,.,CASSSQSGRETQYF,TGTGCCAGCAGTTCCCAGTCTGGTAGGGAGACCCAGTACTTC
many,TRBJ2-3,TRBV12-3/TRBV12-4,.,CASRRIRASGDTQYF,TGTGCCAGCAGGAGGATCCGGGCCTCGGGGGATACGCAGTATTTT
many,TRBJ2-5,TRBV11-1,TRBD2,CASSLRLAGIQETQYF,TGTGCCAGCAGCTTACGGCTAGCGGGGATCCAAGAGACCCAGTACTTC
.,TRBJ2-3,TRBV24-1,.,CATSDLGHRGTDTQYF,TGTGCCACCAGTGATCTGGGACATCGTGGCACAGATACGCAGTATTTT
few,TRBJ2-5,TRBV18,TRBD2,CASSSTSNIKETQYF,TGTGCCAGCTCTTCGACTAGCAATATAAAAGAGACCCAGTACTTC
.,TRBJ1-1,TRBV30,.,CAWSKRGTSNTEAFF,TGTGCCTGGAGTAAACGGGGGACCTCAAACACTGAAGCTTTCTTT
few,TRBJ1-4,TRBV7-2,.,CASSLEQANEKLFF,TGTGCCAGCAGCTTAGAACAGGCAAATGAAAAACTGTTTTTT
.,TRBJ1-3,TRBV3-1,.,CASSQDSGEGTIYF,TGTGCCAGCAGCCAAGACTCCGGGGAGGGCACCATATATTTT
.,TRBJ2-3,TRBV4-2,.,CASSQGSGKNTDTQYF,TGTGCCAGCAGCCAAGGGTCAGGAAAAAACACAGATACGCAGTATTTT
.,TRBJ2-2,TRBV28,.,CASTWGGGASGELFF,TGTGCCAGCACTTGGGGCGGGGGCGCGTCCGGGGAGCTGTTTTTT
many,TRBJ2-2,TRBV3-1,.,CASRLENTGELFF,TGTGCCAGTCGGCTGGAGAACACCGGGGAGCTGTTTTTT
many,TRBJ2-5,TRBV29-1,.,CSVVALGSDAQYF,TGCAGCGTTGTAGCTCTAGGTTCGGATGCCCAGTACTTC
few,TRBJ2-7,TRBV4-3,.,CASSTSPGTYEQYF,TGCGCCAGCAGCACTTCCCCCGGGACCTACGAGCAGTACTTC
.,TRBJ2-3,TRBV5-1,.,CASSWHRDADTQYF,TGCGCCAGCAGCTGGCACAGGGATGCAGATACGCAGTATTTT
few,TRBJ2-3,TRBV7-9,.,CASSRPARATDTQYF,TGTGCCAGCAGCCGACCTGCGAGGGCTACAGATACGCAGTATTTT
many,TRBJ2-1,TRBV9,.,CASTQGGGSYNEQFF,TGTGCCAGCACCCAAGGGGGGGGCTCCTACAATGAGCAGTTCTTC
.,TRBJ1-1,TRBV12-3/TRBV12-4,.,CASALSGGTEAFF,TGTGCCAGCGCACTCTCGGGGGGGACTGAAGCTTTCTTT
.,TRBJ1-1,TRBV2,TRBD1,CAIDRGRNTEAFF,TGTGCCATAGACAGGGGGCGGAACACTGAAGCTTTCTTT
.,TRBJ2-1,TRBV23-1,.,CASSHRPREGAIYNEQFF,TGCGCCAGCAGTCATCGCCCTCGGGAGGGGGCAATCTACAATGAGCAGTTCTTC
.,TRBJ1-6,TRBV7-2,.,CASSPQGFQPSSYNSPLHF,TGTGCCAGCAGCCCGCAGGGGTTTCAACCGAGCTCCTATAATTCACCCCTCCACTTT
.,TRBJ2-3,TRBV6-6,TRBD1,CASSPGTGRNTDTQYF,TGTGCCAGCAGTCCGGGGACAGGACGTAACACAGATACGCAGTATTTT
.,TRBJ2-7,TRBV3-1,.,CASSQVPLVYEQYF,TGTGCCAGCAGCCAAGTACCCCTAGTCTACGAGCAGTACTTC
few,TRBJ1-2,TRBV28,TRBD1,CASTRTGGGYTF,TGTGCCAGCACCCGGACAGGGGGTGGCTACACCTTC
many,TRBJ2-1,TRBV5-5,.,CASTPLQSSYNEQFF,TGTGCCAGCACCCCTCTACAGAGCTCCTACAATGAGCAGTTCTTC
few,TRBJ1-5,TRBV4-1,.,CASSQVGQGHQPQHF,TGCGCCAGCAGCCAAGTGGGGCAGGGGCATCAGCCCCAGCATTTT
.,TRBJ1-5,TRBV5-1,.,CASSLAQGLQPQHF,TGCGCCAGCAGCTTGGCCCAGGGTCTTCAGCCCCAGCATTTT
.,TRBJ1-5,TRBV15,.,CAIGGDYSRQPQHF,TGTGCCATCGGCGGGGACTATAGCCGGCAGCCCCAGCATTTT
few,TRBJ1-1,TRBV7-2,.,CASSNRAPITTEAFF,TGTGCCAGCAGCAACCGGGCCCCAATTACCACTGAAGCTTTCTTT
.,TRBJ2-5,TRBV10-3,.,CAISESRPGSQYF,TGTGCCATCAGTGAGTCGAGACCCGGGAGCCAGTACTTC
.,TRBJ2-3,TRBV30,TRBD1,CAWRGRDRGYTQYF,TGTGCCTGGAGGGGTCGGGACAGGGGGTATACGCAGTATTTT
few,TRBJ1-1,TRBV18,.,CASSPSTYRGGNTEAFF,TGTGCCAGCTCACCCTCTACTTACAGAGGGGGGAACACTGAAGCTTTCTTT
few,TRBJ1-1,TRBV11-1,.,CASAATQGGGTEAFF,TGTGCCAGCGCCGCCACCCAAGGGGGGGGCACTGAAGCTTTCTTT
many,TRBJ2-3,TRBV29-1,TRBD1,CSGGQGATDTQYF,TGCAGCGGGGGACAGGGGGCAACAGATACGCAGTATTTT
many,TRBJ1-1,TRBV10-3,.,CAISESTGITEAFF,TGTGCCATCAGTGAGTCGACGGGGATCACTGAAGCTTTCTTT
.,TRBJ1-1,TRBV4-3,.,CASSQDLWGTEAFF,TGCGCCAGCAGCCAAGATCTCTGGGGAACTGAAGCTTTCTTT
few,TRBJ1-1,TRBV12-3/TRBV12-4,.,CASSLVVQSTEAFF,TGTGCCAGCAGTTTAGTCGTCCAATCTACTGAAGCTTTCTTT
few,TRBJ2-7,TRBV30,TRBD1,CAWSLQGSYEQYF,TGTGCCTGGAGTTTACAGGGGTCCTACGAGCAGTACTTC
few,TRBJ2-3,TRBV7-3,.,CASSRSGTSDTQYF,TGTGCCAGCAGCCGGTCCGGGACCTCAGATACGCAGTATTTT
many,TRBJ2-5,TRBV7-3,TRBD2,CASSRGGLAGQETQYF,TGTGCCAGCAGTAGGGGGGGACTAGCGGGGCAAGAGACCCAGTACTTC
many,TRBJ2-3,TRBV7-9,.,CASSLAQRDTQYF,TGTGCCAGCAGCTTAGCGCAAAGGGATACGCAGTATTTT
many,TRBJ2-1,TRBV6-1,TRBD2,CASSEATSGRNEQFF,TGTGCCAGCAGTGAAGCGACTAGCGGGAGGAATGAGCAGTTCTTC